Following are 23 T cell receptor beta chains from one sample sequenced in a study of identical twins. TCRdb recomputed calls from the 5' RACE reads with MiXCR, one row per CDR3 protein. Among approximately 500,000 distinct CDR3 sequences listed, less than 25% were seen once. In addition, the sample was reused for a study of T cells expressing NK-cell markers.

Sequencing was performed on CD4+ T cells sorted from blood. The origin of the receptors is a woman aged 18-29 years in good health.

V usage is TRBV15 and J usage is TRBJ2-5, with TRBD2 matching 9 bases. Germline assignment: CDR1 LNHNV and CDR2 YYDKDF (reference sequence). The length of the CDR3 is 15 residues. The V segment lost 1 base and the J segment 6 bases; nucleotides outside the gene matches: 6. The CDR3, as DNA: TGTGCCACCAGCAGAGGGGGGACTAGCTCGCAGACCCAGTACTTC. It codes for CATSRGGTSSQTQYF.

The genes are TRBV3-1 and TRBJ2-7; TRBD2 is a possible D gene (6 bases). The CDR3 totals 15 residues. V lost 6 bases and J lost 0, with 15 bases in between. Germline V gene sequence: CDR1 LGHDT, CDR2 YNNKEL (reference sequence). The CDR3 loop reads CASRGEDGYSYEQYF. DNA for the CDR3: TGTGCCAGCAGGGGGGAGGACGGCTACTCCTACGAGCAGTACTTC.

This clonotype was seen many times. This chain links TRBV11-2 with TRBJ2-1, with 10 bases fitting TRBD2. The V gene end was trimmed by 6 bases and the J gene end by 7 bases; junction bases not matched to a gene: 12. The CDR3 runs to 16 residues. Per germline, CDR1 SGHAT and CDR2 FQNNGV. In DNA form, the CDR3 reads TGTGCCAGCAGTCAGAGGGTAGCGGGGGGAATGAATGAGCAGTTCTTC. Translated: CASSQRVAGGMNEQFF. Full variable domain (remainder filled in from reference TRBV11-2 and TRBJ2-1): EAGVAQSPRYKIIEKRQSVAFWCNPISGHATLYWYQQILGQGPKLLIQFQNNGVVDDSQLPKDRFSAERLKGVDSTLKIQPAKLEDSAVYLCASSQRVAGGMNEQFFGPGTRLTVL.

The chain recombines TRBV7-2 with TRBJ2-5; D uncertain. CDR3 length: 13 residues. Germline CDR1 and CDR2: SGHTA and FQGNSA. Trimming removed 5 bases from V and 5 bases from J, with 12 bases in between. Here the CDR3 reads CASSHSIEETQYF. The CDR3 nucleotides are TGTGCCAGCAGCCACTCTATTGAGGAGACCCAGTACTTC.

V and J are TRBV11-2 and TRBJ2-7, with 7 bases identical to TRBD2. V lost 4 bases, J lost 2 bases, and 11 bases stayed unmatched. In germline, CDR1 is SGHAT, CDR2 FQNNGV. CDR3 size: 16 residues. CDR3 DNA sequence: TGTGCCAGCAGCTCATCTATGACTAGCTATGCCTACGAGCAGTACTTC. This gives the protein CASSSSMTSYAYEQYF. Combining the CDR3 with reference TRBV11-2 and TRBJ2-7 gives the whole variable domain EAGVAQSPRYKIIEKRQSVAFWCNPISGHATLYWYQQILGQGPKLLIQFQNNGVVDDSQLPKDRFSAERLKGVDSTLKIQPAKLEDSAVYLCASSSSMTSYAYEQYFGPGTRLTVT.

This clonotype occurred a few times. V gene TRBV7-2 combines with J gene TRBJ2-7; no definite D call. This CDR3 has 15 residues. Germline-derived CDR1 and CDR2 are SGHTA and FQGNSA. Trimming shortened V by 5 bases and J by 0 bases, and 14 bases separated the two germline ends. CDR3 sequence: CASSPVVLDSYEQYF. The CDR3 nucleotides are TGTGCCAGCAGCCCCGTAGTATTGGACTCCTACGAGCAGTACTTC.

Ten or more counts support this clonotype. The chain has TRBV5-1 and TRBJ2-2; a weak D match, TRBD2 (5 bases). V was pared by 7 bases and J by 6 bases, with 10 bases between. The germline V gene encodes CDR1 SGHRS and CDR2 YFSETQ. The CDR3 sequence is 12 residues long. CDR3 coding DNA: TGCGCCAGCTCGGGGTTTTCCGGGGAGCTGTTTTTT. It specifies CASSGFSGELFF.

The genes are TRBV20-1 and TRBJ2-3, with D perhaps matching TRBD1 (6 bases). Trimming cost V 6 bases and J 2 bases, with 18 bases left between them. The CDR3 has 15 residues. Germline CDR1 DFQATT, CDR2 SNEGSKA (reference sequence). The CDR3 DNA reads as TGCAGTGCCTCCCTTAGGGGGTTGCACACAGATACGCAGTATTTT. Translating gives CSASLRGLHTDTQYF.

V gene TRBV5-1 combines with J gene TRBJ2-1, with 11 bases lining up with TRBD2. Germline V gene sequence: CDR1 SGHRS, CDR2 YFSETQ. V lost 3 bases, J lost 5 bases, and 4 bases stayed unmatched. The CDR3 is 15 residues long. CDR3: CASSSTSGGHNEQFF. The CDR3 DNA reads as TGCGCCAGCAGCTCAACTAGCGGGGGACACAATGAGCAGTTCTTC.

This clonotype was seen a handful of times. The chain has TRBV11-1 and TRBJ2-3; D is unresolved. The ends were cut back, 1 base at V and 0 bases at J, with 17 bases in the middle. This CDR3 is built from 18 residues. CDR1 and CDR2 from the germline V gene are SGHAT and FQDESV (reference sequence). CDR3 DNA: TGTGCCAGCAGCTTAGATAGGTACCCCCACCGTAGCACAGATACGCAGTATTTT. Its translation: CASSLDRYPHRSTDTQYF.

The chain is built from TRBV12-3 or TRBV12-4 and TRBJ2-3; 8 bases are shared with TRBD2. The CDR3 totals 15 residues. V lost 5 bases and J lost 3; bases outside the gene matches: 7. The CDR3 nucleotides are TGTGCCAGCAGTATAAGCGGGAGTGTGACAGATACGCAGTATTTT. Protein: CASSISGSVTDTQYF.

There are a few counts of this clonotype. In DNA, the CDR3 is TGTGCCAGCAGTTTACTAGCGGGGGTCGAGCAGTACTTC. This encodes CASSLLAGVEQYF. The V and J genes are TRBV12-3 or TRBV12-4 and TRBJ2-7; 10 positions agree with TRBD2. Trimming took 2 bases from V and 6 from J; bases not matched to a gene: 1. This CDR3 has 13 amino acids.

This clonotype was observed once. The gene calls are TRBV5-1 and TRBJ2-1, with 11 bases lining up with TRBD2. The CDR3 totals 17 residues. Germline V gene lookup returns CDR1 SGHRS and CDR2 YFSETQ. V dropped 0 bases and J dropped 6; count of bases not matched to a gene: 8. This CDR3 is CASSLVLAGGPGNEQFF. As DNA, the CDR3 is TGCGCCAGCAGCTTGGTCCTAGCGGGGGGACCCGGCAATGAGCAGTTCTTC.

The V and J genes are TRBV6-2 or TRBV6-3 and TRBJ2-1, with D possibly matching TRBD2 (5 bases). V lost 6 bases and J 3 bases, leaving 15 bases between the germline ends. Germline V gene sequence: CDR1 MNHEY, CDR2 SVGEGT. The CDR3 covers 15 residues. The CDR3 nucleotides are TGTGCCAGCAGCCCAAAATGGGCGGGCTACAATGAGCAGTTCTTC. Translation gives CASSPKWAGYNEQFF.

This clonotype turned up a few times. The J gene is TRBJ2-3, the V gene TRBV12-3 or TRBV12-4; TRBD2 matches 10 bases. The length of the CDR3 is 17 residues. With 1 base clipped from V and 2 bases from J, the junction kept 6 bases outside the gene matches. In DNA form, the CDR3 reads TGTGCCAGCAGTTTAGTACTAGCGGGAACATTCACAGATACGCAGTATTTT. Encoded protein: CASSLVLAGTFTDTQYF.

The chain uses TRBV27 and TRBJ2-3; a weak D match, TRBD2 (6 bases). The CDR3 is made up of 12 amino acids. Looked up from germline, CDR1 is MNHEY and CDR2 is SMNVEV (reference sequence). V was shortened by 1 base and J by 8 bases, with 7 bases between the two germline ends. As DNA, the CDR3 is TGTGCCAGCAGTTTATTGGGGGGTACGCAGTATTTT. Residues: CASSLLGGTQYF.

The chain is built from TRBV11-2 and TRBJ2-1; 12 bases are a match to TRBD2. Germline-derived CDR1 and CDR2 are SGHAT and FQNNGV. J gave up 11 bases and V 5 bases, and 7 bases lay outside the gene matches. This CDR3 has 14 residues. The CDR3 sequence: CASSHLTSGGKQFF. CDR3 in DNA: TGTGCCAGCAGCCACCTGACTAGCGGGGGCAAGCAGTTCTTC.

J is TRBJ2-3 and V is TRBV20-1, with D unresolved. Per the germline V gene, CDR1 is DFQATT and CDR2 is SNEGSKA (reference sequence). V shed 6 bases and J shed 4 bases, with 14 bases lying between them. The CDR3 sequence is 13 residues long. In DNA, the CDR3 is TGCAGTGCACATCACACCCTGGCAGATACGCAGTATTTT. Translated: CSAHHTLADTQYF.

This clonotype came up a few times. The J gene is TRBJ2-1, the V gene TRBV20-1, with TRBD2 identical over 8 bases. In germline, CDR1 is DFQATT, CDR2 SNEGSKA (reference sequence). The length of the CDR3 is 17 residues. Trimming cost V 0 bases and J 4 bases; bases outside gene matches: 11. In DNA, the CDR3 is TGCAGTGCTAGAGATCTGAGTAGCGGGACCTCTTACAATGAGCAGTTCTTC. Translation: CSARDLSSGTSYNEQFF.

This clonotype has only a few counts. The rearrangement uses TRBV21-1 and TRBJ2-7. TRBV21-1 is a known pseudogene. The CDR3 has 14 amino acids. In DNA, the CDR3 is TGTGCCAGCGGCAGCGGCCAGAGCTCCTACGAGCAGTACTTC. As protein: CASGSGQSSYEQYF.

The chain combines TRBV12-3 or TRBV12-4 with TRBJ2-1, with TRBD1 matching 12 bases. The CDR3 sequence is 17 residues long. V was pared by 8 bases and J by 7 bases, with 15 bases of the junction left unmatched. The CDR3 sequence: CASSPLGGQGARNEQFF. The CDR3 DNA reads TGTGCCAGCTCACCCCTGGGGGGACAGGGGGCTAGAAATGAGCAGTTCTTC.

The chain recombines TRBV6-1 with TRBJ1-2, with TRBD1 matching over 8 bases. The CDR3 has 13 residues. The J segment lost 2 bases and the V segment lost 6 bases, leaving 2 bases of the junction unmatched. Per the germline V gene, CDR1 is MNHNS and CDR2 is SASEGT. The CDR3 region is CASSRTGNYGYTF. CDR3 nucleotide sequence: TGTGCCAGCAGCCGGACAGGGAACTATGGCTACACCTTC.

This clonotype has just a few counts. Here the CDR3 DNA reads TGTGCCAGCAGCTTGGAACAGGGGGCGCGGGGCTACACCTTC. Protein product: CASSLEQGARGYTF. This sequence joins TRBV5-6 and TRBJ1-2; TRBD1 matches 9 bases. The trim removed 0 bases at V and 8 bases at J, leaving 5 bases unmatched. The CDR3 spans 14 residues. CDR1 and CDR2 from the germline V gene are SGHDT and YYEEEE.